This T cell receptor (beta chain) was sequenced for a study of blood T cell repertoires in COVID-19. For the study at large: The cDNA or gDNA used as material had been derived from T cells, B-cell-depleted T cells, or PBMCs.

Some clones are missing from TCRdb's copy, which holds only in-frame ones; the method was immunoSEQ multiplex PCR. Here the sample spans about 160,000 clones, over 80% being singletons. The germline V and J ends were trimmed by 11 bases and 3 bases, with 20 bases remaining between them. Germline V gene lookup returns CDR1 MNHEY and CDR2 SVGAGI. CDR3 length: 15 amino acids. The sample taken for sequencing was peripheral blood. The J gene is TRBJ2-4, the V gene TRBV6-5, with a possible D match to TRBD1 (7 bases). This clonotype was obtained from a woman between 55 and 75 years old who had recovered from COVID-19. CDR3 amino acids: CAVGGEGAGKNIQYF. CDR3 DNA: TGTGCCGTGGGGGGAGAGGGGGCGGGCAAAAACATTCAGTACTTC.